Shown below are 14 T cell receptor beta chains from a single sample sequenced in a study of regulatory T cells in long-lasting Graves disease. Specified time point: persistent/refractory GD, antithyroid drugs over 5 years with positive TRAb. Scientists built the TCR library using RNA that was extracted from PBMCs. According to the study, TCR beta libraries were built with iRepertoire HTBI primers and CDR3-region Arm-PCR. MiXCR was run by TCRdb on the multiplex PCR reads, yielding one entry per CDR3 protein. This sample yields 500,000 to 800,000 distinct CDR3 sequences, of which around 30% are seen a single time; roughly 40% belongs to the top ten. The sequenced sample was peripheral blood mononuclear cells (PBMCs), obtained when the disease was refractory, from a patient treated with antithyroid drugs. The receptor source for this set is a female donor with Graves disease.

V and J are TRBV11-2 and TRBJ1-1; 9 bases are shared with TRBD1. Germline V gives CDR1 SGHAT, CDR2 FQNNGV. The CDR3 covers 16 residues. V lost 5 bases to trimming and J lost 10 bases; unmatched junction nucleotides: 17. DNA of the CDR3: TGTGCCAGCAGCGCTCCCGTCGGGACAGGGTTTCCCTCAGCTTTCTTT. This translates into CASSAPVGTGFPSAFF.

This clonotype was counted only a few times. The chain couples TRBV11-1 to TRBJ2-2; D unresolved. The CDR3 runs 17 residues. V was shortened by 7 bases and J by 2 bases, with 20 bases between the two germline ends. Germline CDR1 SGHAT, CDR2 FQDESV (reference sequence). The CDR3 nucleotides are TGTGCCAGCATCAACCACGCTCCGGCAGGAAACACCGGGGAGCTGTTTTTT. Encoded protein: CASINHAPAGNTGELFF.

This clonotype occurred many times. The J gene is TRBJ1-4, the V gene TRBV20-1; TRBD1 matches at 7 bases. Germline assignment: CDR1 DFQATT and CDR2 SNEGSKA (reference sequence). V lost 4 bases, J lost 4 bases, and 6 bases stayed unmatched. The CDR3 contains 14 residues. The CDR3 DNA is TGCAGTGCTACCCGGGACAGCCTTAATGAAAAACTGTTTTTT. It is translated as CSATRDSLNEKLFF.

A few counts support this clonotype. The CDR3 coding sequence is TGTGCCAGCAGGGACAAAGTGGCTGCCACTGAAGCTTTCTTT. This encodes CASRDKVAATEAFF. The gene calls are TRBV2 and TRBJ1-1; D is perhaps TRBD1 (5 bases). The length of the CDR3 is 14 residues. Between the trimmed V and J ends, which lost 6 bases and 4 bases, there was a span of 15 bases. Germline V CDR1 and CDR2: SNHLY, FYNNEI.

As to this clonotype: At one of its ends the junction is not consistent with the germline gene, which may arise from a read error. In nucleotides, the CDR3 is TGTGCCAGCAGCTCCCCGGGACAGAACACTGGAGCTTTCTTT. Its translation is CASSSPGQNTGAFF. This rearrangement joins TRBV28 to TRBJ1-1; 7 bases fit TRBD1. Germline V lookup: CDR1 MDHEN, CDR2 SYDVKM. The CDR3 is 14 residues long.

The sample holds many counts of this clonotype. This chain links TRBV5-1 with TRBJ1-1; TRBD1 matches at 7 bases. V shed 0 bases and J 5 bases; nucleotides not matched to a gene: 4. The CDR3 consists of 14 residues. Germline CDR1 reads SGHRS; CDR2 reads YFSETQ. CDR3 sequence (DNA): TGCGCCAGCAGCTTGGGACAGGGCGTGACTGAAGCTTTCTTT. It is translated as CASSLGQGVTEAFF.

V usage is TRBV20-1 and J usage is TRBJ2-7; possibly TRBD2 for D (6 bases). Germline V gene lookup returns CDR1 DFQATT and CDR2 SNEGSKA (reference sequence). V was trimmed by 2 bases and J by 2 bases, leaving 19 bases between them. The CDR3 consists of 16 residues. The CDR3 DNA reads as TGCAGTGCTAGACCAACCCCTGGTGGAGGGCCCTACGAGCAGTACTTC. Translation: CSARPTPGGGPYEQYF.

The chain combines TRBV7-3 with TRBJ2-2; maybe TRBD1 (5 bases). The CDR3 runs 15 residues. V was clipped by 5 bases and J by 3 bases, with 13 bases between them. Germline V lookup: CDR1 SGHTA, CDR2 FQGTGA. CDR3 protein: CASSPIGADTGELFF. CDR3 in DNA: TGTGCCAGCAGCCCCATAGGGGCCGACACCGGGGAGCTGTTTTTT.

The CDR3 DNA reads TGCGCCAGCAGCTATCCGCCGAACACTGAAGCTTTCTTT. Translating gives CASSYPPNTEAFF. The gene calls are TRBV4-1 and TRBJ1-1; D gene unclear. The V end lost 5 bases, the J end lost 1 base, and 8 bases lay between the germline ends. Germline CDR1 is MGHRA and CDR2 is YSYEKL. The CDR3 runs 13 residues.

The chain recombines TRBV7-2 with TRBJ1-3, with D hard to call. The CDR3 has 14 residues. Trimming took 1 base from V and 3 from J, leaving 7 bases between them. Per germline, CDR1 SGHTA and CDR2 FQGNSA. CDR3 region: CASSLDGYGNTIYF. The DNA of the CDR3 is TGTGCCAGCAGCTTAGACGGCTATGGAAACACCATATATTTT.

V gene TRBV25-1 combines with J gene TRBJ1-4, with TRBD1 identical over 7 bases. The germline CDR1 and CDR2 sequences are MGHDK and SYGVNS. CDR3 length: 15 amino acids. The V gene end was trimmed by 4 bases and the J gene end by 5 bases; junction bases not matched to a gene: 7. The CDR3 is CASSAYRGKNEKLFF. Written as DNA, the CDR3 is TGTGCCAGCAGTGCCTACAGGGGCAAGAATGAAAAACTGTTTTTT.

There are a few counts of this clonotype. In DNA, the CDR3 is TGTGCCACCAGCCGGATCGGCAGGGCTAGCAATCAGCCCCAGCATTTT. Protein sequence: CATSRIGRASNQPQHF. This chain links TRBV15 with TRBJ1-5; D may be TRBD1 (5 bases). Germline values: CDR1 LNHNV, CDR2 YYDKDF (reference sequence). The CDR3 spans 16 residues. Trimming left V 5 bases short and J 0 bases short, with 14 bases between.

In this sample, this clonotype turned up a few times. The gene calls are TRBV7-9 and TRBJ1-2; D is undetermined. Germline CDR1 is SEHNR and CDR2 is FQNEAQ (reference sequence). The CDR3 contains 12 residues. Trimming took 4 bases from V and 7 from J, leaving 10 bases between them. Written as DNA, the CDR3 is TGTGCCAGCAGCTCCGCCCTGGGTGGCTACACCTTC. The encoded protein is CASSSALGGYTF.

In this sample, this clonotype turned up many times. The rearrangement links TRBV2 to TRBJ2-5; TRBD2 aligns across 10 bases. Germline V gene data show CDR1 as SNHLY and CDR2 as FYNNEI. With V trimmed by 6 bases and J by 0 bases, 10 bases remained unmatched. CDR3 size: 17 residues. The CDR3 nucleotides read TGTGCCAGCAGCCCCGAGGTAGCGGGAGGTAACCAAGAGACCCAGTACTTC. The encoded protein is CASSPEVAGGNQETQYF.